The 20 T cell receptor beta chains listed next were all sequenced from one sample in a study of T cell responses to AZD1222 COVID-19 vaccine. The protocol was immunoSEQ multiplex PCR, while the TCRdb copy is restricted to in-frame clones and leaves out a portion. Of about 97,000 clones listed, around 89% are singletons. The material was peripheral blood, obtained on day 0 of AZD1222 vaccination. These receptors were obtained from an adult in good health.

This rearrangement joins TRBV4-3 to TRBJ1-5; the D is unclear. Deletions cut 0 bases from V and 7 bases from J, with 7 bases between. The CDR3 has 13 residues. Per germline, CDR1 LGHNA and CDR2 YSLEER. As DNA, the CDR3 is TGCGCCAGCAGCCAAGAGGTAGGCCAGCCCCAGCATTTT. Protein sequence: CASSQEVGQPQHF.

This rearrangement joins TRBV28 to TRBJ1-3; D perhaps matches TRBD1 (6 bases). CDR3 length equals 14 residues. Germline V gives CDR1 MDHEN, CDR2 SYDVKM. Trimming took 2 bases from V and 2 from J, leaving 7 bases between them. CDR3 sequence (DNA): TGTGCCAGCAGTTTAGCAGGGGCTGGAAACACCATATATTTT. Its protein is CASSLAGAGNTIYF.

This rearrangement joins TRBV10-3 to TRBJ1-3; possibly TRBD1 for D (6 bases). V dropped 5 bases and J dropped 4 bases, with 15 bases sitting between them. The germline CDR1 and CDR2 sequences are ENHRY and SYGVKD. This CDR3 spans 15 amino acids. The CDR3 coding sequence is TGTGCCATCAGTAGAGAAGGGGGGCCGGGAAACACCATATATTTT. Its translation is CAISREGGPGNTIYF.

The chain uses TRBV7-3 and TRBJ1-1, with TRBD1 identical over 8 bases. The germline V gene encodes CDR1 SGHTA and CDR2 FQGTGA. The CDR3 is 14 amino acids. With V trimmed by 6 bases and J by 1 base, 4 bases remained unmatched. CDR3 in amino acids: CASRPGGKNTEAFF. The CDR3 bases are TGTGCCAGCAGACCAGGGGGCAAGAACACTGAAGCTTTCTTT.

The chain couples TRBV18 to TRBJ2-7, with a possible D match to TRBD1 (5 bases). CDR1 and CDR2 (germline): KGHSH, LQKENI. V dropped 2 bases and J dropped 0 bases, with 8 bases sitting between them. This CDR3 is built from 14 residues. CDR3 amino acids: CASSPDSTSYEQYF. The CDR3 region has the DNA TGTGCCAGCTCACCAGACAGCACCTCCTACGAGCAGTACTTC.

CDR3: CASTSQPGLLGSEQYF. Here the CDR3 DNA reads TGTGCCAGCACCTCACAACCCGGACTCTTAGGGAGCGAGCAGTACTTC. This chain uses TRBV27 with TRBJ2-7, with a possible D match to TRBD2 (5 bases). The CDR3 spans 16 residues. The V end lost 7 bases, the J end lost 6 bases, and 25 bases lay between the germline ends. Germline CDR1 reads MNHEY; CDR2 reads SMNVEV (reference sequence).

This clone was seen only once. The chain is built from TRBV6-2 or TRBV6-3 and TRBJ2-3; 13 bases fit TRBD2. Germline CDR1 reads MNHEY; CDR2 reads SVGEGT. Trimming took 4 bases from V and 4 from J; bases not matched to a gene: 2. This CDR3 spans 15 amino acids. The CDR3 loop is CASSFGLAGADTQYF. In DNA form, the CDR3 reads TGTGCCAGCAGTTTCGGACTAGCGGGAGCAGATACGCAGTATTTT.

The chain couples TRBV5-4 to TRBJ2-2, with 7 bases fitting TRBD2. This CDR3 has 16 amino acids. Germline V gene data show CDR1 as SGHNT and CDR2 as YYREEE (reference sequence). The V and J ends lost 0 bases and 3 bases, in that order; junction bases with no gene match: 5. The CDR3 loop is CASSLAGGRDTGELFF. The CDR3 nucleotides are TGTGCCAGCAGCTTGGCCGGTGGGAGGGACACCGGGGAGCTGTTTTTT.

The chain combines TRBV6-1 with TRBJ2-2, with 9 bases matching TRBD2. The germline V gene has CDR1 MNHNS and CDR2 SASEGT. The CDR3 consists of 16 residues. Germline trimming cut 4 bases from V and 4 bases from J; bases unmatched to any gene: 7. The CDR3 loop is CASSASAGGVTGELFF. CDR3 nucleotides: TGTGCCAGCAGTGCTTCAGCGGGGGGCGTCACCGGGGAGCTGTTTTTT.

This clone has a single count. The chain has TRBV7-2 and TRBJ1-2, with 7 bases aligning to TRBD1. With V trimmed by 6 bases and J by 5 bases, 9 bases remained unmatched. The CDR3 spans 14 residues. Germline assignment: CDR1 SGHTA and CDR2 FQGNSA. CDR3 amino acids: CASSQSRQGYGYTF. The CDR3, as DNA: TGTGCCAGCAGTCAAAGCCGACAGGGATATGGCTACACCTTC.

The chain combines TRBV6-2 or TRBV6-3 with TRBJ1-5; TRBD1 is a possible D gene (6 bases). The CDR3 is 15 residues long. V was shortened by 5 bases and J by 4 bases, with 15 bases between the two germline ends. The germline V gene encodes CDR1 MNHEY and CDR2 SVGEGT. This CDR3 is CASSRHRTENQPQHF. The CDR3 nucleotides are TGTGCCAGCAGTCGCCACAGGACAGAAAATCAGCCCCAGCATTTT.

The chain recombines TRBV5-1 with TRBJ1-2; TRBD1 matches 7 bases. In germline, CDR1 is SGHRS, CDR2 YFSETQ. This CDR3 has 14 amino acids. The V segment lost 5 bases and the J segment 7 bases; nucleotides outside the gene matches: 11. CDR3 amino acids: CASRLQTGSGGYTF. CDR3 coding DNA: TGCGCCAGCAGATTACAGACAGGGTCGGGTGGCTACACCTTC.

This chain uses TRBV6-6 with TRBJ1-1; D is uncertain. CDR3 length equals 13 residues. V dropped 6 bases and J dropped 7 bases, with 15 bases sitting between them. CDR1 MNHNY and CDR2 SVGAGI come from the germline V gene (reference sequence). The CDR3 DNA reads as TGTGCCAGCAGCATCAGCGGGGTAGGTGAAGCTTTCTTT. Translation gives CASSISGVGEAFF.

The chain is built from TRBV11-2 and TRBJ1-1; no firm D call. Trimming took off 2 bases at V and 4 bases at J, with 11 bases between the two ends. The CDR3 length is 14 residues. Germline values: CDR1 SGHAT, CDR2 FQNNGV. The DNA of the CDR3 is TGTGCCAGCAGCTTAAAACCTGGAGGCACTGAAGCTTTCTTT. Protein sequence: CASSLKPGGTEAFF.

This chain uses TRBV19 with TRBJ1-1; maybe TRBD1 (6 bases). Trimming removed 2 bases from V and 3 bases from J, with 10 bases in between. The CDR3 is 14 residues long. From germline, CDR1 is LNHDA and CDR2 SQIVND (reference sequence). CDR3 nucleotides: TGTGCCAGTAGTATACAGGGGTGGGACACTGAAGCTTTCTTT. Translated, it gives CASSIQGWDTEAFF.

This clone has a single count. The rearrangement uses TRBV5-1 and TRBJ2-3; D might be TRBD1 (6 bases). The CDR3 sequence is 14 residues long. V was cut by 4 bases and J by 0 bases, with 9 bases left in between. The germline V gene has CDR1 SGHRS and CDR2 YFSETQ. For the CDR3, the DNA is TGCGCCAGCAGCACGACAGGTAGCACAGATACGCAGTATTTT. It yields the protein CASSTTGSTDTQYF. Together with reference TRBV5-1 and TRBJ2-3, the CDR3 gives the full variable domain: KAGVTQTPRYLIKTRGQQVTLSCSPISGHRSVSWYQQTPGQGLQFLFEYFSETQRNKGNFPGRFSGRQFSNSRSEMNVSTLELGDSALYLCASSTTGSTDTQYFGPGTRLTVL.

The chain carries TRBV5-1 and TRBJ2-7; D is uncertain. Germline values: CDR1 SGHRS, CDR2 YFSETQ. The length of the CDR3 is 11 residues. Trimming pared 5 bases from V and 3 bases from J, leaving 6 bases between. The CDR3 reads CASSRDYEQYF. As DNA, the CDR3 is TGCGCCAGCAGTCGAGACTACGAGCAGTACTTC.

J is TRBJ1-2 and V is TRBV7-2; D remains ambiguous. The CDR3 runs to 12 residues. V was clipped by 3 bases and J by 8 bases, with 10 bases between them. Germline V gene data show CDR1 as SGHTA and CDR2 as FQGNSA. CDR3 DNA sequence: TGTGCCAGCAGCTTTGAAACCCACGGCTACACCTTC. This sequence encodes CASSFETHGYTF.

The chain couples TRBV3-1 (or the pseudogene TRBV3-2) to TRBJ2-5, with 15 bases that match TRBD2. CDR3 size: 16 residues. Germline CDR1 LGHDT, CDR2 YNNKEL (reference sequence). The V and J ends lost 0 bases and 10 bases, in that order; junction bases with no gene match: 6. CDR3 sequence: CASSQDIGLAGGVQYF. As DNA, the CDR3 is TGTGCCAGCAGCCAAGATATAGGACTAGCGGGGGGGGTCCAGTACTTC.

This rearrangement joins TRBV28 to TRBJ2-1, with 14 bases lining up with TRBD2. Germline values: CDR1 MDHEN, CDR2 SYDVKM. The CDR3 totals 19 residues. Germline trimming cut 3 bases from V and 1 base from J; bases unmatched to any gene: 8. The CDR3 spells CASSLGTSGRVGSYNEQFF. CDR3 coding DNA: TGTGCCAGCAGTTTGGGGACTAGCGGGAGAGTAGGATCCTACAATGAGCAGTTCTTC.